The following is a TCR beta chain sequence with its context. Reverse transcription of roughly 0.5 to 1 ug RNA was performed with random hexamers. The authors amplified TCR beta CDR3 across 54 Vbeta and 13 Jbeta using immunoSEQ multiplex PCR. One entry per CDR3 protein, called by TCRdb with MiXCR from the immunoSEQ multiplex PCR reads. Counted here are approximately 120,000 distinct CDR3 sequences, about 92% occurring once; the ten biggest clones make up roughly 0.33%. The multiple sclerosis controls were treatment-naive patients affected by stable or active relapsing-remitting disease. The CD8+ and CD4+ T cells were isolated magnetically using a negative isolation approach, whereas the TEMRA cells were enriched by FACS. The data belong to a study of CD8 T cells in Susac syndrome. This CDR3 contains 17 residues. In germline, CDR1 is SGHDT, CDR2 YYEEEE. Trimming pared 0 bases from V and 10 bases from J, leaving 20 bases between.

This chain links TRBV5-6 with TRBJ1-6, with D possibly being TRBD1 (6 bases). The sequencing input was CD8+ T cells from PBMCs. The sequence came from a human donor with multiple sclerosis. CDR3 protein: CASSLESGDADGSPLHF. In DNA form, the CDR3 reads TGTGCCAGCAGCTTGGAATCAGGGGATGCTGACGGATCACCCCTCCACTTT.